This is a list of T cell receptor beta chains from one sample in a study of CD4 T cells in relation to SARS-CoV-2 and coronaviruses. Clones were read by immunoSEQ multiplex PCR, and TCRdb kept only the in-frame ones, dropping some. The top ten hold around 15% of the sample, which has 20,000 to 25,000 clones, less than 85% seen once. Antigen specificity for these receptors is unknown. The sample comprised CD4+ T cells from PBMCs, cultured in vitro. These receptors all stem from a human donor in good health. Each CDR3 is given with its conserved first and last residue. Each record gives: CDR3 DNA, CDR3 protein, D gene, clone size, V gene, J gene. D genes are given only for firm matches. Clone size is not always given. Where it is, it says once, few, many or a class for expanded clones.

DNA: TGTGCCAGCAATGCAGGGATGGCGAACACTGAAGCTTTCTTT
CDR3: CASNAGMANTEAFF
D: .
size: .
V: TRBV6-5
J: TRBJ1-1

DNA: TGTGCCAGCACTATCACTGGGGGGCGAAGCAATCAGCCCCAGCATTTT
CDR3: CASTITGGRSNQPQHF
D: .
size: .
V: TRBV6-6
J: TRBJ1-5

DNA: TGTGCCAGCAGCTTGACGGCCCAGAACACTGAAGCTTTCTTT
CDR3: CASSLTAQNTEAFF
D: .
size: .
V: TRBV7-9
J: TRBJ1-1

DNA: TGTGCCAGCAGCGGGGCCCCACGGGGGGGATACGAGCAGTACTTC
CDR3: CASSGAPRGGYEQYF
D: TRBD2
size: .
V: TRBV5-4
J: TRBJ2-7

DNA: TGCGCCAGCAGCTTGGAGGGGTCCGAGGGTTCACCCCTCCACTTT
CDR3: CASSLEGSEGSPLHF
D: .
size: few
V: TRBV5-1
J: TRBJ1-6

DNA: TGCGCCAGCAGCGAGCCGGGACAGGGGTATTCACCCCTCCACTTT
CDR3: CASSEPGQGYSPLHF
D: TRBD1
size: .
V: TRBV5-1
J: TRBJ1-6

DNA: TGTGCCAGCAGCGGGGAAGGACAGGGAGGGGACACTGAAGCTTTCTTT
CDR3: CASSGEGQGGDTEAFF
D: TRBD1
size: .
V: TRBV5-4
J: TRBJ1-1

DNA: TGTGCCAGCACCCGGGGGCGCACAGATACGCAGTATTTT
CDR3: CASTRGRTDTQYF
D: .
size: .
V: TRBV2
J: TRBJ2-3

DNA: TGTGCCAGCAGCCAAGATGCTAGCGGGAGTGGCGAGCAGTACTTC
CDR3: CASSQDASGSGEQYF
D: TRBD2
size: .
V: TRBV3-1/TRBV3-2
J: TRBJ2-7

DNA: TGTGCCAGCAGAGAGCTTAGAACAAGGGGGAAGCAGTTCTTC
CDR3: CASRELRTRGKQFF
D: .
size: .
V: TRBV2
J: TRBJ2-1

DNA: TGTGCCAGCAGCGTCAGGGGGTCTGGGGCCAACGTCCTGACTTTC
CDR3: CASSVRGSGANVLTF
D: TRBD1
size: .
V: TRBV7-9
J: TRBJ2-6

DNA: TGTGCCAGCAGCTTGGGACCCTTACCTTCTAACTATGGCTACACCTTC
CDR3: CASSLGPLPSNYGYTF
D: .
size: once
V: TRBV5-6
J: TRBJ1-2

DNA: TGCGCCAGCAGCCAACCGGGACAGGGTGGGGAGACCCAGTACTTC
CDR3: CASSQPGQGGETQYF
D: TRBD1
size: .
V: TRBV4-1
J: TRBJ2-5

DNA: TGTGCCAGCAGCGTAGCCCAAGCGGGGTTCTACAATGAGCAGTTCTTC
CDR3: CASSVAQAGFYNEQFF
D: TRBD2
size: few
V: TRBV9
J: TRBJ2-1

DNA: TGTGCCAGCAGCGGGGGACAGGGGACCCACAATGAGCAGTTCTTC
CDR3: CASSGGQGTHNEQFF
D: TRBD1
size: .
V: TRBV5-4
J: TRBJ2-1

DNA: TGTGCCAGCTCTCCTGGACTCGACAATGAGCAGTTCTTC
CDR3: CASSPGLDNEQFF
D: .
size: .
V: TRBV18
J: TRBJ2-1

DNA: TGTGCCAGCAGCGAGGGACAGTGGGTTGGACCCCTCCACTTT
CDR3: CASSEGQWVGPLHF
D: TRBD1
size: .
V: TRBV11-2
J: TRBJ1-6

DNA: TGTGCCACGAAAGAACAGGGTAGGTCCTACAATGAGCAGTTCTTC
CDR3: CATKEQGRSYNEQFF
D: .
size: .
V: TRBV15
J: TRBJ2-1

DNA: TGTGCCAGTATGGTGGGTGACTATGGCTACACCTTC
CDR3: CASMVGDYGYTF
D: .
size: .
V: TRBV19
J: TRBJ1-2

DNA: TGTGCCATCAGTGGTGGTAGCGGGAGGGGTAGGAACCAAAACATTCAGTACTTC
CDR3: CAISGGSGRGRNQNIQYF
D: TRBD2
size: .
V: TRBV10-3
J: TRBJ2-4

DNA: TGCGCCAGCAGCTTAACGGGACTATGGGACACTGAAGCTTTCTTT
CDR3: CASSLTGLWDTEAFF
D: .
size: .
V: TRBV5-1
J: TRBJ1-1

DNA: TGTGCCAGCAGCCGAGGGGAATTACAGGGCACTGAAGCTTTCTTT
CDR3: CASSRGELQGTEAFF
D: .
size: .
V: TRBV3-1/TRBV3-2
J: TRBJ1-1

DNA: TGTGCCATCAGTGGACTAACAGAACCCGCTAACTATGGCTACACCTTC
CDR3: CAISGLTEPANYGYTF
D: .
size: .
V: TRBV10-3
J: TRBJ1-2

DNA: TGCGCCAGCAGCACTAGCGGGAGTTTCTACGAGCAGTACTTC
CDR3: CASSTSGSFYEQYF
D: TRBD2
size: .
V: TRBV5-1
J: TRBJ2-7

DNA: TGTGCCAGCAGCACCCGGACTAGCGAGTACAATGAGCAGTTCTTC
CDR3: CASSTRTSEYNEQFF
D: TRBD2
size: .
V: TRBV11-2
J: TRBJ2-1

DNA: TGTGCCAGTAGTGTACAGGGTGGGAAGACCCAGTACTTC
CDR3: CASSVQGGKTQYF
D: .
size: .
V: TRBV19
J: TRBJ2-5

DNA: TGTGCCAGCAGCCCGAGCGGGGTTAACACTGAAGCTTTCTTT
CDR3: CASSPSGVNTEAFF
D: .
size: .
V: TRBV7-9
J: TRBJ1-1

DNA: TGCGCCAGCAGCGTCCACCCCAACAGGGTCGCCGGGGAGCTGTTTTTT
CDR3: CASSVHPNRVAGELFF
D: .
size: .
V: TRBV5-1
J: TRBJ2-2

DNA: TGCGCCAGCACCCATGGGGTTGACACTGAAGCTTTCTTT
CDR3: CASTHGVDTEAFF
D: .
size: .
V: TRBV5-1
J: TRBJ1-1

DNA: TGCGCCAGCAGCTTCGTCAGCAGACGCACAGATACGCAGTATTTT
CDR3: CASSFVSRRTDTQYF
D: .
size: .
V: TRBV5-1
J: TRBJ2-3

DNA: TGTGCCAGCAGCGACTACGATAGCTCCTACAATGAGCAGTTCTTC
CDR3: CASSDYDSSYNEQFF
D: .
size: .
V: TRBV7-9
J: TRBJ2-1

DNA: TGTGCCAGCAGCGTAGGGGGACAGGGGGCTGATCAGCCCCAGCATTTT
CDR3: CASSVGGQGADQPQHF
D: TRBD1
size: .
V: TRBV9
J: TRBJ1-5

DNA: TGTGCCAGCAGCCTTCGGGGGCGGGGGGCCTACGAGCAGTACTTC
CDR3: CASSLRGRGAYEQYF
D: TRBD2
size: .
V: TRBV3-1/TRBV3-2
J: TRBJ2-7

DNA: TGTGCCACCAGTGATTTATGGGGGGACGGCTACACCTTC
CDR3: CATSDLWGDGYTF
D: .
size: few
V: TRBV24-1
J: TRBJ1-2

DNA: TGTGCCAGCACTAAGGGGTGGGAGGGGTCCTACAATGAGCAGTTCTTC
CDR3: CASTKGWEGSYNEQFF
D: TRBD2
size: .
V: TRBV5-6
J: TRBJ2-1

DNA: TGTGCCAGCAGTACCGGGACAGTTGGGAAACTGTTTTTT
CDR3: CASSTGTVGKLFF
D: TRBD1
size: few
V: TRBV6-2/TRBV6-3
J: TRBJ1-4

DNA: TGTGCCAGCAGTGATTTGGCTACCGGGCGACGGGGCTACACCTTC
CDR3: CASSDLATGRRGYTF
D: .
size: once
V: TRBV6-1
J: TRBJ1-2

DNA: TGTGCCAGCAGCCCCTTCGGGGGCGCGGGGCAGTTCTTC
CDR3: CASSPFGGAGQFF
D: .
size: .
V: TRBV11-3
J: TRBJ2-1

DNA: TGCGCCAGCAGTGAGGGCCTTTGGCAAGAGACCCAGTACTTC
CDR3: CASSEGLWQETQYF
D: .
size: once
V: TRBV10-1
J: TRBJ2-5

DNA: TGTGCCAGCAGCTACGCAGCTAATCAGCCCCAGCATTTT
CDR3: CASSYAANQPQHF
D: .
size: .
V: TRBV7-2
J: TRBJ1-5

DNA: TGCAGCGCCGGAGCGGGGGCGAATGAAAAACTGTTTTTT
CDR3: CSAGAGANEKLFF
D: .
size: .
V: TRBV29-1
J: TRBJ1-4

DNA: TGTGCCAGCTCATCAGAAACCGGGACTGGGTCCTACAATGAGCAGTTCTTC
CDR3: CASSSETGTGSYNEQFF
D: .
size: .
V: TRBV18
J: TRBJ2-1

DNA: TGTGCCAGCAGTTTGGGACAGATTTACAATGAGCAGTTCTTC
CDR3: CASSLGQIYNEQFF
D: TRBD1
size: .
V: TRBV6-2/TRBV6-3
J: TRBJ2-1

DNA: TGTGCCAGCAGCACACGAGGGGGACCCACGAACACCGGGGAGCTGTTTTTT
CDR3: CASSTRGGPTNTGELFF
D: .
size: few
V: TRBV11-2
J: TRBJ2-2

DNA: TGTGCCAGCAGACGGACAGGTAAAAACGAGCAGTACTTC
CDR3: CASRRTGKNEQYF
D: TRBD1
size: .
V: TRBV2
J: TRBJ2-7

DNA: TGTGCCAGCAGTAATAGCGGGGCGAGCTCCTACGAGCAGTACTTC
CDR3: CASSNSGASSYEQYF
D: TRBD2
size: .
V: TRBV6-5
J: TRBJ2-7

DNA: TGTGCCAGCACCATGACAGGGGGCGTAAGTGGCTACACCTTC
CDR3: CASTMTGGVSGYTF
D: TRBD1
size: .
V: TRBV2
J: TRBJ1-2

DNA: TGTGCCAGCAGTCGCCTGGACAGGGGGTCCTATAATTCACCCCTCCACTTT
CDR3: CASSRLDRGSYNSPLHF
D: TRBD1
size: .
V: TRBV28
J: TRBJ1-6

DNA: TGTGCCAGCAGCTTTGCTGGACAGAAAAACACTGAAGCTTTCTTT
CDR3: CASSFAGQKNTEAFF
D: .
size: .
V: TRBV12-1
J: TRBJ1-1